This T cell receptor beta chain originates from a study of memory CD4+ T cells and cytomegalovirus serostatus (dated by TCRdb to the late 2010s). Study-wide context: The 35 or so healthy Belgian adults in the cohort included 9 who were CMV seropositive and roughly 24 who were CMV seronegative. To replicate a published TCR-based CMV serostatus classifier, the researchers sequenced the CD4+ memory TCRbeta repertoires of a Belgian cohort whose cytomegalovirus serostatus was known.

CDR1 and CDR2 are drawn from the germline V gene: SGHTA, FQGTGA. The germline ends are 14 bases apart after V is trimmed by 5 bases and J by 4 bases. From the cysteine up to the phenylalanine, the CDR3 has a length of 15 residues. The CDR3 DNA has 45 bases and is translated from base 1. Points on this clone: Its antigen has not been determined. Base-call qualities are not available, and no considerably larger clone is one nucleotide away.

A FACSAria II was used to sort memory CD4+ T cells, defined as single viable CD3+CD4+CD8-CD45RO+ cells. CMV serostatus was assessed using a Roche Elecsys assay, by which serum IgG against CMV pp150, pp28, p38 and p52 was detected. After thawing, total CD4+ T cells were enriched by positive selection with CD4 magnetic microbeads. The samples came from a different study that was designed specifically to examine the CD4+ T cell memory repertoire. Peripheral blood mononuclear cells were isolated and cryopreserved according to standard operating procedures, and serum was kept at -80 degrees C. The staining relied on CD3-PerCP (BW264/56), CD4-APC (RPA-T4), CD45RO-PE (UCHT1) and CD8-Pacific Orange (3B5) antibodies, and Sytox blue was used to exclude non-viable cells. The Quick-DNA Microprep Kit was used to extract genomic DNA from the sorted cells. Amplification of TCRbeta DNA was done with the immunoSEQ hsTCRbeta kit, following the protocol from the manufacturer. TCRbeta libraries were sequenced on an Illumina MiSeq instrument. Per the authors' processing: Once out-of-frame sequences had been removed, approximately 2,000,000 distinct TCRbeta sequences were left, which works out to an average of around 67,000 per individual. Each individual was scored by the count of roughly 160 previously reported CMV-associated TCRbeta sequences and the total productive distinct TCRbeta count. A beta-binomial model was reimplemented in Python, and scikit-learn random forests with default parameters were trained on data from the US cohort. On the Belgian cohort, classifier performance was reported as the median AUC, along with percentile confidence intervals, across 10,000 bootstrap iterations. This is the immuneACCESS table as TCRdb keeps it, with only in-frame sequences that have V and J called. A part of the clones is gone; compared with another copy, unresolved V genes explain less than half, and the rest is unexplained. That table is the source of V, J and clone size, and D and trimming were worked out from the DNA. For this sample the table gives 45,000 to 65,000 clones, of which about 80% were detected only once. 1.3% to 1.5% of the sample lies in the top ten.

What the authors observed across the whole study: On the Belgian cohort, the classifier built on the original framework reached a median bootstrapped AUC of about 0.96, with a 95% CI of 0.76-1.00. CMV serostatus prediction reached a median bootstrapped AUC of approximately 0.96 with the original framework and approximately 0.92 with a US-trained random forest. Only CD4+CD45RO+ memory cells were sequenced, unlike the original study, which covered naive and memory CD4+ and CD8+ populations. The results were read as suggesting that the CMV-associated TCR signature is, for the most part, present in the CD4+ memory repertoire. Of under 200 previously reported CMV-associated TCRbeta sequences, some 73 appeared in the CD4+ memory repertoires, each in one to five individuals.

Recombination connected TRBV7-3 to TRBJ2-2; the D region is possibly TRBD1 or TRBD2, each matching across 5 bases. The sequencing input was memory CD4+ T cells from blood. This receptor was identified in an adult in good health and CMV-seropositive. The CDR3 protein is CASSPAVRGTGELFF. The DNA is TGTGCCAGCAGCCCCGCCGTGAGGGGCACCGGGGAGCTGTTTTTT.